The rows below give T cell receptor beta chains drawn from one sample of a study of cytomegalovirus exposure and HLA in healthy donors. The repertoire was sequenced with immunoSEQ multiplex PCR; TCRdb's copy has only in-frame clones and lacks some. The table lists some 65,000 clones, around 68% of them singletons. The specimen was PBMCs. All receptors come from a man aged 50-60 years in good health and CMV-seropositive. The CDR3 runs from the conserved cysteine through the conserved F or W. D genes are given only for firm matches. Clone sizes are given selectively: once, few, many, or a class where the clone is expanded.

D gene,V gene,clone size,J gene,CDR3 DNA,CDR3 protein
.,TRBV19,.,TRBJ2-7,TGTGCCAGTAGTATAAGCGGGGGACAGGGACCCAGCGAGCAGTACTTC,CASSISGGQGPSEQYF
TRBD2,TRBV25-1,.,TRBJ2-3,TGTGCCAGCAGTCTACTAGCGGGAGATAGCACAGATACGCAGTATTTT,CASSLLAGDSTDTQYF
.,TRBV6-6,.,TRBJ2-7,TGTGCCAGCAGTCTAGAAAACGAGCAGTACTTC,CASSLENEQYF
TRBD1,TRBV5-1,.,TRBJ1-1,TGCGCCAGCAGCTCATCCCGACAGGGTGGGGGAGCTTTCTTT,CASSSSRQGGGAFF
.,TRBV5-1,.,TRBJ1-5,TGCGCCAGCAGCTTGGCGGGGAGGGGGGGCAGGGAAGAGAGGGACAATCAGCCCCAGCATTTT,CASSLAGRGGREERDNQPQHF
TRBD2,TRBV29-1,few,TRBJ2-3,TGCAGCGTTGGGGGGGGGAGCACAGATACGCAGTATTTT,CSVGGGSTDTQYF
TRBD1,TRBV29-1,.,TRBJ1-4,TGCAGCGTTGCCTGGCAGGGGGGAGGTGAAAAACTGTTTTTT,CSVAWQGGGEKLFF
.,TRBV7-2,.,TRBJ2-2,TGTGCCAGCAGCACCTCAGGGGCCGGGGAGCTGTTTTTT,CASSTSGAGELFF
.,TRBV2,.,TRBJ2-3,TGTGCCAGCAGTGGGTCTGTTAGGCAGTATTTT,CASSGSVRQYF
TRBD1,TRBV5-5,few,TRBJ1-1,TGTGCCAGCAGCTTGGCCGGACAGGGGACCACTGAAGCTTTCTTT,CASSLAGQGTTEAFF
.,TRBV27,.,TRBJ1-1,TGTGCCAGCAGTTCATGGACAGCTAACACTGAAGCTTTCTTT,CASSSWTANTEAFF
.,TRBV18,few,TRBJ1-2,TGTGCCAGCTCACCGGAAGGACAGTCCTATGGCTACACCTTC,CASSPEGQSYGYTF
.,TRBV12-2,.,TRBJ1-2,TGTGCAAGTCGCTTCCGGGAATTTTGCTATGGCTACACCTTC,CASRFREFCYGYTF
.,TRBV27,.,TRBJ1-1,TGTGCCAGCAGCTTTACAGGAGACACTGAAGCTTTCTTT,CASSFTGDTEAFF
TRBD1,TRBV5-1,.,TRBJ1-5,TGCGCCAGCAGTCCGGGACAGAATCAGCCCCAGCATTTT,CASSPGQNQPQHF
TRBD1,TRBV2,.,TRBJ1-2,TGTGCCGGGGGGGCAGGGGGCATCCTCTATGGCTACACCTTC,CAGGAGGILYGYTF
.,TRBV10-2,.,TRBJ1-2,TGCGCCAGCAGTGATGGGGCCCGCGACTATGGCTACACCTTC,CASSDGARDYGYTF
TRBD1,TRBV5-1,.,TRBJ2-3,TGCGCCAGCAGCTCCAGGGACAGGGGTCGTTTCGTGGATACGCAGTATTTT,CASSSRDRGRFVDTQYF
TRBD1,TRBV5-6,.,TRBJ2-7,TGTGCCAGCAGCTTTCCAGGGGGCCTGCCCTACGAGCAGTACTTC,CASSFPGGLPYEQYF
TRBD2,TRBV10-3,.,TRBJ2-7,TGTGCCATCAGCCCCTCGGGGGGGATAGTAGGCGAGCAGTACTTC,CAISPSGGIVGEQYF
.,TRBV7-2,.,TRBJ1-4,TGTGCCAGCAGCTTGCCAGGGCTCTCAAAACTGTTTTTT,CASSLPGLSKLFF
.,TRBV5-1,.,TRBJ2-5,TGCGCCAGCAGCTCCGGGACTGAAGAGACCCAGTACTTC,CASSSGTEETQYF
TRBD1,TRBV6-5,.,TRBJ1-1,TGTGCCAGCAGTTACTACAGGGGCACTGAAGCTTTCTTT,CASSYYRGTEAFF
.,TRBV30,once,TRBJ1-2,TGTGCCTGGAGTGTTCAGGGAAGAGCCTTAGCTAACTATGGCTACACCTTC,CAWSVQGRALANYGYTF
TRBD1,TRBV6-6,.,TRBJ1-1,TGTGCCAGCAGTTTAGCGACAGGGTCCCGTGAAGCTTTCTTT,CASSLATGSREAFF
TRBD1,TRBV5-8,.,TRBJ1-4,TGTGCCAGCACCCCGGGACAGGGACAAGAAAAACTGTTTTTT,CASTPGQGQEKLFF
.,TRBV29-1,.,TRBJ1-1,TGCAGCGTTGATAGGGGGAACACTGAAGCTTTCTTT,CSVDRGNTEAFF
.,TRBV9,once,TRBJ2-7,TGTGCCAGCAGCGTAGGGGTGAACAGGGCCGAGCAGTACTTC,CASSVGVNRAEQYF
TRBD1,TRBV5-1,.,TRBJ2-2,TGCGCCAGCAGCGCGAGGGACAGGGGGACCGGGGAGCTGTTTTTT,CASSARDRGTGELFF
TRBD2,TRBV27,.,TRBJ2-1,TGTGCCAGCAGTTCACGGGGGGGAACGAGCTCCTACAATGAGCAGTTCTTC,CASSSRGGTSSYNEQFF
.,TRBV5-6,.,TRBJ2-7,TGTGCCAGCAGCTTGTTCCAGGGACAAACCCCCTACGAGCAGTACTTC,CASSLFQGQTPYEQYF
.,TRBV6-5,.,TRBJ2-5,TGTGCCAGCAGTTCCCTTGAGGGTCTGGAGACCCAGTACTTC,CASSSLEGLETQYF
TRBD1,TRBV14,.,TRBJ2-7,TGTGCCAGCAGCGTGGGACAGGGGGCGCTCAGCGAGCAGTACTTC,CASSVGQGALSEQYF
.,TRBV21-1,.,TRBJ2-3,TGTGCCAGCAGCTCCCCGTCGCCGGACAGTCAAGGAGATACGCAGTATTTT,CASSSPSPDSQGDTQYF
.,TRBV7-8,.,TRBJ2-2,TGTGCCAGCAGCTTACCGCCGTGGGCTAATAAGGACACCGGGGAGCTGTTTTTT,CASSLPPWANKDTGELFF
TRBD2,TRBV6-5,few,TRBJ2-7,TGTGCCAGCAGATACGCAGCCGGGACTAGCGGGAGGGAGCAGTACTTC,CASRYAAGTSGREQYF
.,TRBV4-3,.,TRBJ1-2,TGCGCCAGCAGCCAAGATCTTCTAGAGGGTGGCTACACCTTC,CASSQDLLEGGYTF
TRBD2,TRBV6-6,.,TRBJ2-1,TGTGCCAGCAGCCCCGGCGGGAGGGGATCCTACAATGAGCAGTTCTTC,CASSPGGRGSYNEQFF
TRBD1,TRBV10-3,.,TRBJ1-1,TGTGCCATCAGATCCTGGGACAGGGTGGCTGAAGCTTTCTTT,CAIRSWDRVAEAFF
TRBD1,TRBV11-2,.,TRBJ2-6,TGTGCCAGCAGCGCCGGGACAGGGGTCCTCTCTGGGGCCAACGTCCTGACTTTC,CASSAGTGVLSGANVLTF
.,TRBV7-6,.,TRBJ2-2,.,CASSPFGEGNTGELFF
.,TRBV18,once,TRBJ2-4,TGTGCCAGCTCACCCCGTCCCGTCCTATTGGACATTCAGTACTTC,CASSPRPVLLDIQYF
.,TRBV6-5,.,TRBJ2-2,TGTGCCAGCAGTTACAAGGAGGCGGACGGGGAGCTGTTTTTT,CASSYKEADGELFF
TRBD1,TRBV2,.,TRBJ1-5,TGTGCCAGCACTTTTGCGGGACAGGGGAACGGTCAGCCCCAGCATTTT,CASTFAGQGNGQPQHF
TRBD1,TRBV7-6,.,TRBJ2-2,TGTGCCAGCAGCTTCACAGGGGCCGGGGAGCTGTTTTTT,CASSFTGAGELFF
.,TRBV7-9,few,TRBJ1-1,TGTGCCAGCAGCTTAAGTAGACAATTCACTGAAGCTTTCTTT,CASSLSRQFTEAFF